The next 9 T cell receptor beta chains were all read from a single sample in a study of shared clonotypes between healthy human individuals. Method: immunoSEQ multiplex PCR; TCRdb's copy keeps in-frame clones and lacks some. The repertoire holds approximately 400,000 clones, with about 96% as singletons. Sequencing input: memory CD8+ T cells sorted from blood. Sample subset: CD45RO+ cells pooled with CCR7-negative TemRA cells. These receptor sequences come from a man aged 25-40 years in good health.

The sample holds one count of this clone. This chain links TRBV7-9 with TRBJ1-6, with a weak D call TRBD1 (6 bases). The CDR3 loop spans 16 amino acids. Germline CDR1 is SEHNR and CDR2 is FQNEAQ (reference sequence). The V and J ends lost 5 bases and 8 bases respectively, with 19 bases between them. CDR3 protein: CASSPRSQGGHSPLHF. CDR3 bases: TGTGCCAGCAGCCCCAGATCACAGGGCGGACATTCACCCCTCCACTTT.

The J gene is TRBJ2-2, the V gene TRBV4-1; D unresolved. V lost 3 bases and J 8 bases, leaving 19 bases between the germline ends. The CDR3 has 16 residues. In germline, CDR1 is MGHRA, CDR2 YSYEKL. The CDR3 sequence is CASSHLRPVIAGELFF. CDR3 sequence (DNA): TGCGCCAGCAGCCATCTGCGTCCAGTGATTGCTGGGGAGCTGTTTTTT.

CDR3 sequence reads: CSGYYQETQYF. The CDR3 DNA reads as TGCAGTGGTTACTATCAGGAGACCCAGTACTTC. V is TRBV20-1 and J is TRBJ2-5; no clear D. Germline V gives CDR1 DFQATT, CDR2 SNEGSKA (reference sequence). This CDR3 has 11 residues. Trimming took 7 bases from V and 5 from J, leaving 11 bases between them.

This chain joins TRBV9 and TRBJ1-2; D unresolved. The CDR3 has 11 amino acids. Germline V gene lookup returns CDR1 SGDLS and CDR2 YYNGEE. Trimming took 1 base from V and 8 from J, leaving 6 bases between them. CDR3 sequence reads: CASSVNGGYTF. In nucleotides, the CDR3 is TGTGCCAGCAGCGTAAATGGGGGCTACACCTTC.

This chain links TRBV4-1 with TRBJ2-7, with D unclear. Per germline, CDR1 MGHRA and CDR2 YSYEKL. Trimming took 1 base from V and 3 from J, leaving 13 bases between them. The CDR3 has 15 residues. The CDR3 region has the DNA TGCGCCAGCAGCCAAGCCCACAGTGTTTTCTACGAGCAGTACTTC. It is translated as CASSQAHSVFYEQYF.

A note on this clone: In the same sample, other DNA sequences code for this CDR3. This sequence joins TRBV11-1 and TRBJ1-1; a weak D match, TRBD1 (6 bases). The germline V gene encodes CDR1 SGHAT and CDR2 FQDESV (reference sequence). V lost 1 base and J 2 bases, leaving 8 bases between the germline ends. This CDR3 is built from 14 residues. CDR3 sequence: CASSLGGQNTEAFF. CDR3 coding DNA: TGTGCCAGCAGCTTAGGGGGACAAAACACTGAAGCTTTCTTT.

The CDR3 reads CASSQNFQYTEAFF. The CDR3 nucleotides read TGTGCCAGCAGCCAAAATTTCCAATACACTGAAGCTTTCTTT. The chain couples TRBV14 to TRBJ1-1; no firm D call. This CDR3 region has 14 residues. Per the germline V gene, CDR1 is SGHDN and CDR2 is FVKESK. V lost 2 bases, J lost 3 bases, and 10 bases lay in between.

V and J are TRBV28 and TRBJ1-2; the D gene is possibly TRBD1 (5 bases). This CDR3 has 14 residues. V lost 1 base and J 4 bases, leaving 10 bases between the germline ends. Germline CDR1 MDHEN, CDR2 SYDVKM. This CDR3 is CASSLSGRLYGYTF. The CDR3 DNA sequence: TGTGCCAGCAGTTTATCGGGGCGGCTCTATGGCTACACCTTC.

This chain joins TRBV5-4 and TRBJ2-7; D gene unclear. From germline, CDR1 is SGHNT and CDR2 YYREEE (reference sequence). The CDR3 totals 15 residues. With 1 base removed from V and 2 bases from J, the gap between germline ends came to 13 bases. The CDR3 nucleotides are TGTGCCAGCAGCTTGTCATATGGCGAGGCCTACGAGCAGTACTTC. It codes for CASSLSYGEAYEQYF.